The source of this T cell receptor beta chain is a study of T cell changes during pregnancy in multiple sclerosis. Data came from immunoSEQ multiplex PCR; TCRdb stores just in-frame clones and leaves some out. The data hold 70,000 to 75,000 clones, with approximately 92% observed a single time. Germline CDR1 is MDHEN and CDR2 is SYDVKM. This CDR3 contains 15 residues. V was clipped by 1 base and J by 9 bases; unmatched bases: 4. The chain has TRBV28 and TRBJ2-1; 12 bases agree with TRBD2. Sample: peripheral blood, taken in the second trimester of pregnancy. This clonotype was obtained from a female donor with multiple sclerosis, enrolled in a pregnancy study. The CDR3 region is CASSLSSGRATEQFF. The DNA for the CDR3 is TGTGCCAGCAGTTTATCTAGCGGGAGGGCCACTGAGCAGTTCTTC. The variable domain in full, completed from reference TRBV28 and TRBJ2-1, reads DVKVTQSSRYLVKRTGEKVFLECVQDMDHENMFWYRQDPGLGLRLIYFSYDVKMKEKGDIPEGYSVSREKKERFSLILESASTNQTSMYLCASSLSSGRATEQFFGPGTRLTVL.